Listed below are T cell receptor beta chains from one sample, sequenced in a study of glioma-infiltrating T cells after dendritic cell vaccination. Generated by immunoSEQ multiplex PCR, the TCRdb table keeps only in-frame clones and is missing some. The table includes about 73,000 clones, over 70% detected once. The sequencing here drew on blood, taken before dendritic cell vaccination. All receptors come from a human donor with glioblastoma. Each CDR3 is given with its conserved first and last residue. A D gene is named only where the DNA matches it firmly. Part of the rows lack a size; the others show once, few, many or a class for expanded clones.

v_gene: TRBV6-6
d_gene: TRBD2
abundance: NA
j_gene: TRBJ2-1
CDR3nt: TGTGCCAGCACCCCGGCCGGCGGGGGATACAATGAGCAGTTCTTC
CDR3aa: CASTPAGGGYNEQFF

v_gene: TRBV28
d_gene: NA
abundance: NA
j_gene: TRBJ1-2
CDR3nt: TGTGCCAGCAGTTTGGACAGATATGGCTACACCTTC
CDR3aa: CASSLDRYGYTF

v_gene: TRBV4-2
d_gene: TRBD2
abundance: NA
j_gene: TRBJ2-3
CDR3nt: TGTGCCAGCAGCCAAGAGCCTAGCGGGTCCAGATTCACAGATACGCAGTATTTT
CDR3aa: CASSQEPSGSRFTDTQYF

v_gene: TRBV2
d_gene: NA
abundance: NA
j_gene: TRBJ2-1
CDR3nt: TGTGCCAGCAGCGCCAGACTAGGGGCCTACAATGAGCAGTTCTTC
CDR3aa: CASSARLGAYNEQFF

v_gene: TRBV5-4
d_gene: TRBD2
abundance: few
j_gene: TRBJ2-5
CDR3nt: TGTGCCAGCTCGCGGGGGGGGCTCATCGAGACCCAGTACTTC
CDR3aa: CASSRGGLIETQYF

v_gene: TRBV6-5
d_gene: NA
abundance: NA
j_gene: TRBJ1-1
CDR3nt: TGTGCCAGCAGCCTTAGGAACACTGAAGCTTTCTTT
CDR3aa: CASSLRNTEAFF

v_gene: TRBV25-1
d_gene: NA
abundance: NA
j_gene: TRBJ2-3
CDR3nt: TGTGCCAGCAGTCAGCCGGGGAGCACAGATACGCAGTATTTT
CDR3aa: CASSQPGSTDTQYF

v_gene: TRBV5-4
d_gene: NA
abundance: few
j_gene: TRBJ1-1
CDR3nt: TGTGCCAGCAGCTCCGACGCGATGGCCCGGGTGAACACTGAAGCTTTCTTT
CDR3aa: CASSSDAMARVNTEAFF

v_gene: TRBV9
d_gene: TRBD1
abundance: NA
j_gene: TRBJ1-2
CDR3nt: TGTGCCAGCAGCGTAGCGAACAGGGGGTTCGGGGGCTACACCTTC
CDR3aa: CASSVANRGFGGYTF

v_gene: TRBV6-5
d_gene: NA
abundance: few
j_gene: TRBJ2-3
CDR3nt: TGTGCCTCGCACCCAAGCGGCGTCGGAGATACGCAGTATTTT
CDR3aa: CASHPSGVGDTQYF

v_gene: TRBV18
d_gene: NA
abundance: NA
j_gene: TRBJ2-5
CDR3nt: TGTGCCAGCTCACCACCGGCTAGAGCTGAGACCCAGTACTTC
CDR3aa: CASSPPARAETQYF

v_gene: TRBV5-1
d_gene: TRBD1
abundance: few
j_gene: TRBJ1-3
CDR3nt: TGCGCCAGCAGCCCGGGACAGCTAAACACCATATATTTT
CDR3aa: CASSPGQLNTIYF

v_gene: TRBV5-4
d_gene: TRBD1
abundance: NA
j_gene: TRBJ2-5
CDR3nt: TGTGCCAGCAGCCTCCGGGACAGACAAGAGACCCAGTACTTC
CDR3aa: CASSLRDRQETQYF

v_gene: TRBV19
d_gene: TRBD2
abundance: NA
j_gene: TRBJ2-2
CDR3nt: TGTGCCAGTAGTCGGACAGCGGGAGTAGTAACCGGGGAGCTGTTTTTT
CDR3aa: CASSRTAGVVTGELFF

v_gene: TRBV7-9
d_gene: TRBD1
abundance: once
j_gene: TRBJ2-5
CDR3nt: TGTGCCAGCAGCTTTCTGGGACAGGGAGAGACCCAGTACTTC
CDR3aa: CASSFLGQGETQYF

v_gene: TRBV10-1
d_gene: TRBD2
abundance: NA
j_gene: TRBJ2-5
CDR3nt: TGCGCCAGCAGTTCCTCGGGGGGCCAAGAGACCCAGTACTTC
CDR3aa: CASSSSGGQETQYF

v_gene: TRBV7-8
d_gene: NA
abundance: NA
j_gene: TRBJ1-1
CDR3nt: TGTGCCAGCAGCTTACTCGCAGGGGAGAGGCCTGAAGCTTTCTTT
CDR3aa: CASSLLAGERPEAFF

v_gene: TRBV6-6
d_gene: NA
abundance: NA
j_gene: TRBJ2-1
CDR3nt: TGTGCCACCTCTAGCGTGGATGAGCAGTTCTTC
CDR3aa: CATSSVDEQFF

v_gene: TRBV6-1
d_gene: NA
abundance: medium-sized
j_gene: TRBJ1-5
CDR3nt: TGTGCCAGCAGTGAACCAGGGATTAGCAATCAGCCCCAGCATTTT
CDR3aa: CASSEPGISNQPQHF

v_gene: TRBV2
d_gene: TRBD1
abundance: NA
j_gene: TRBJ1-5
CDR3nt: TGTGCCAGCAGTGGGGGACAGGGCAAACAGCCCCAGCATTTT
CDR3aa: CASSGGQGKQPQHF

v_gene: TRBV27
d_gene: NA
abundance: NA
j_gene: TRBJ2-1
CDR3nt: TGTGCCAGCAGTTTATATTCCGGGTTCAATGAGCAGTTCTTC
CDR3aa: CASSLYSGFNEQFF

v_gene: TRBV7-6
d_gene: TRBD1
abundance: NA
j_gene: TRBJ2-5
CDR3nt: TGTGCCAGCAGCTTAATGACAGGGGCCCAAGAGACCCAGTACTTC
CDR3aa: CASSLMTGAQETQYF

v_gene: TRBV19
d_gene: TRBD1
abundance: NA
j_gene: TRBJ1-5
CDR3nt: TGTGCCAGTACTGGACAGGCCCCGAATAAACAGCCCCAGCATTTT
CDR3aa: CASTGQAPNKQPQHF

v_gene: TRBV6-5
d_gene: NA
abundance: NA
j_gene: TRBJ1-2
CDR3nt: TGTGCCAGCAGTTACTCGAATCAGGGAAGCGGCTACACCTTC
CDR3aa: CASSYSNQGSGYTF

v_gene: TRBV7-2
d_gene: NA
abundance: NA
j_gene: TRBJ2-5
CDR3nt: TGTGCCAGCAGCCTTTTACCAGGCCAAGAGACCCAGTACTTC
CDR3aa: CASSLLPGQETQYF

v_gene: TRBV14
d_gene: TRBD1
abundance: NA
j_gene: TRBJ2-6
CDR3nt: TGTGCCAGCAGCCAAGCTGCCAGGGGGCCTGGGGCCAACGTCCTGACTTTC
CDR3aa: CASSQAARGPGANVLTF

v_gene: TRBV4-1
d_gene: NA
abundance: once
j_gene: TRBJ2-6
CDR3nt: TGCGCCAGCAGCCAAGGAGCGTCTGGGGCCAACGTCCTGACTTTC
CDR3aa: CASSQGASGANVLTF

v_gene: TRBV2
d_gene: NA
abundance: NA
j_gene: TRBJ1-2
CDR3nt: TGTGCCAGCAAGTTAGACAGCCTCTATGGCTACACCTTC
CDR3aa: CASKLDSLYGYTF

v_gene: TRBV4-1
d_gene: NA
abundance: NA
j_gene: TRBJ1-2
CDR3nt: TGCGCCAGCAGCCAAAGCCCCTTGACTAACTATGGCTACACCTTC
CDR3aa: CASSQSPLTNYGYTF

v_gene: TRBV5-4
d_gene: NA
abundance: NA
j_gene: TRBJ2-1
CDR3nt: TGTGCCAGCAGCTCGGTATCGAATGAGCAGTTCTTC
CDR3aa: CASSSVSNEQFF

v_gene: TRBV5-1
d_gene: TRBD1
abundance: NA
j_gene: TRBJ1-4
CDR3nt: TGCGCCAGCAGCATCCGGGACAGTGAAAAACTGTTTTTT
CDR3aa: CASSIRDSEKLFF

v_gene: TRBV7-9
d_gene: NA
abundance: once
j_gene: TRBJ1-1
CDR3nt: TGTGCCAGCAGCTCCGGGACAAGGAACACTGAAGCTTTCTTT
CDR3aa: CASSSGTRNTEAFF

v_gene: TRBV5-4
d_gene: NA
abundance: NA
j_gene: TRBJ2-1
CDR3nt: TGTGCCAGCAGCTACGACAGTTCCAATGAGCAGTTCTTC
CDR3aa: CASSYDSSNEQFF

v_gene: TRBV7-9
d_gene: NA
abundance: NA
j_gene: TRBJ1-5
CDR3nt: TGTGCCAGCAAGCGGGAGGGCAATCAGCCCCAGCATTTT
CDR3aa: CASKREGNQPQHF

v_gene: TRBV5-6
d_gene: TRBD2
abundance: few
j_gene: TRBJ2-1
CDR3nt: TGTGCCAGCAGCGAATTAGCGGGGGAGCAGTTCTTC
CDR3aa: CASSELAGEQFF

v_gene: TRBV7-8
d_gene: NA
abundance: NA
j_gene: TRBJ2-3
CDR3nt: TGTGCCAGCAGTCCTCTAGAGGGAAACACAGATACGCAGTATTTT
CDR3aa: CASSPLEGNTDTQYF

v_gene: TRBV2
d_gene: TRBD2
abundance: NA
j_gene: TRBJ2-3
CDR3nt: TGTGCCAGCATCCGAAGGGCCGGGGGGACAGATACGCAGTATTTT
CDR3aa: CASIRRAGGTDTQYF

v_gene: TRBV29-1
d_gene: NA
abundance: NA
j_gene: TRBJ1-1
CDR3nt: TGCAGCGTTGTGGGGTCGGGAACCTCAGAAGCTTTCTTT
CDR3aa: CSVVGSGTSEAFF

v_gene: TRBV9
d_gene: TRBD1
abundance: once
j_gene: TRBJ2-6
CDR3nt: TGTGCCAGCAGCACCTGGACAGGCTCTGGGGCCAACGTCCTGACTTTC
CDR3aa: CASSTWTGSGANVLTF

v_gene: TRBV7-8
d_gene: TRBD1
abundance: NA
j_gene: TRBJ2-5
CDR3nt: TGTGCCAGCAGCTCAAGGACAGGGATATTCCAAGAGACCCAGTACTTC
CDR3aa: CASSSRTGIFQETQYF

v_gene: TRBV5-4
d_gene: TRBD1
abundance: NA
j_gene: TRBJ2-5
CDR3nt: TGTGCCAGCAGCTTGGGGGGACAGGGGTCTACCCAGTACTTC
CDR3aa: CASSLGGQGSTQYF

v_gene: TRBV6-6
d_gene: TRBD1
abundance: NA
j_gene: TRBJ2-5
CDR3nt: TGTGCCAGCAGTTACTCAACAGGGGGCGTAGAGACCCAGTACTTC
CDR3aa: CASSYSTGGVETQYF

v_gene: TRBV11-3
d_gene: TRBD2
abundance: NA
j_gene: TRBJ2-1
CDR3nt: TGTGCCAGCAGCCCCTTTAGCGGGGGCCTAACCTACAATGAGCAGTTCTTC
CDR3aa: CASSPFSGGLTYNEQFF

v_gene: TRBV6-5
d_gene: TRBD1
abundance: NA
j_gene: TRBJ1-2
CDR3nt: TGTGCCAGCAGGTCCGGGACAGGGAAGGTCTATGGCTACACCTTC
CDR3aa: CASRSGTGKVYGYTF